A selection of T cell receptor beta chains follows, all from one sample in a study of T-cell reconstitution after alpha-beta-depleted transplantation in children. TCRdb redid the calling of the PCR reads with MiXCR, one entry per CDR3 protein. The sample contains a few hundred thousand distinct CDR3 sequences, about an eighth of which appear only once. The sample in question was PBMCs, obtained from the stem cell graft. All receptors derive from a human donor who donated a stem cell graft to a child with Fanconi anemia. CDR3s include the opening cysteine and the closing phenylalanine or tryptophan. Each record gives: clone size, V gene, J gene, D gene, CDR3 protein, CDR3 DNA. A D gene is named only where the DNA matches it firmly. Size is stated for part of the rows, as once, few or many counts, or as a class when the clone is expanded.

clone size: NA
V gene: TRBV7-2
J gene: TRBJ2-7
D gene: NA
CDR3 protein: CASSPRFNLLEQYF
CDR3 DNA: TGTGCCAGCAGCCCCCGATTCAATCTCCTCGAGCAGTACTTC

clone size: NA
V gene: TRBV20-1
J gene: TRBJ1-2
D gene: NA
CDR3 protein: CSAREPRRENYGYTF
CDR3 DNA: TGCAGTGCTAGAGAACCTAGGCGGGAGAACTATGGCTACACCTTC

clone size: NA
V gene: TRBV7-9
J gene: TRBJ2-1
D gene: NA
CDR3 protein: CASSLSGGSFGEQFF
CDR3 DNA: TGTGCCAGCAGCTTGTCGGGCGGCAGTTTCGGAGAGCAGTTCTTC

clone size: few
V gene: TRBV3-1
J gene: TRBJ1-6
D gene: NA
CDR3 protein: CASSQEGGSPLHF
CDR3 DNA: TGTGCCAGCAGCCAAGAAGGCGGATCACCCCTCCACTTT

clone size: many
V gene: TRBV5-1
J gene: TRBJ2-5
D gene: TRBD1
CDR3 protein: CASSSRTGAQETQYF
CDR3 DNA: TGCGCCAGCAGCTCAAGGACAGGGGCACAAGAGACCCAGTACTTC

clone size: many
V gene: TRBV12-3/TRBV12-4
J gene: TRBJ2-2
D gene: TRBD1
CDR3 protein: CASSWPGTAGELFF
CDR3 DNA: TGTGCCAGCAGCTGGCCCGGGACAGCCGGGGAGCTGTTTTTT

clone size: NA
V gene: TRBV3-1
J gene: TRBJ2-1
D gene: NA
CDR3 protein: CASSQEYREWLDEQFF
CDR3 DNA: TGTGCCAGCAGCCAAGAATACCGGGAATGGTTGGATGAGCAGTTCTTC

clone size: few
V gene: TRBV7-2
J gene: TRBJ1-1
D gene: TRBD1
CDR3 protein: CASSLGGQGVKAFF
CDR3 DNA: TGTGCCAGCAGCCTCGGGGGACAGGGCGTTAAAGCTTTCTTT

clone size: once
V gene: TRBV7-7
J gene: TRBJ2-5
D gene: NA
CDR3 protein: CASSQRRTDQETQYF
CDR3 DNA: TGTGCCAGCAGCCAACGTCGGACAGACCAAGAGACCCAGTACTTC

clone size: few
V gene: TRBV12-3/TRBV12-4
J gene: TRBJ2-5
D gene: NA
CDR3 protein: CASSSLGAGETQYF
CDR3 DNA: TGTGCCAGCAGTTCTCTCGGGGCCGGGGAGACCCAGTACTTC

clone size: many
V gene: TRBV5-6
J gene: TRBJ1-1
D gene: NA
CDR3 protein: CASSWEREGSAFF
CDR3 DNA: TGTGCCAGCAGCTGGGAACGGGAAGGGTCAGCTTTCTTT

clone size: few
V gene: TRBV20-1
J gene: TRBJ1-4
D gene: TRBD1
CDR3 protein: CSAWDRGEEKLFF
CDR3 DNA: TGCAGTGCTTGGGACAGGGGTGAAGAAAAACTGTTTTTT

clone size: many
V gene: TRBV7-7
J gene: TRBJ2-1
D gene: NA
CDR3 protein: CASSLSGLGEQFF
CDR3 DNA: TGTGCTAGCAGCTTATCGGGGTTGGGTGAGCAGTTCTTC

clone size: few
V gene: TRBV12-3/TRBV12-4
J gene: TRBJ2-1
D gene: NA
CDR3 protein: CASRVSGVNEQFF
CDR3 DNA: TGTGCCAGCAGGGTGAGTGGGGTGAATGAGCAGTTCTTC

clone size: many
V gene: TRBV29-1
J gene: TRBJ1-1
D gene: NA
CDR3 protein: CSVEMTEEAFF
CDR3 DNA: TGCAGCGTTGAAATGACCGAGGAAGCTTTCTTT

clone size: few
V gene: TRBV6-1
J gene: TRBJ2-1
D gene: TRBD2
CDR3 protein: CASRSASGGDNEQFF
CDR3 DNA: TGTGCCAGCAGGTCCGCTAGCGGGGGGGACAATGAGCAGTTCTTC

clone size: NA
V gene: TRBV20-1
J gene: TRBJ1-2
D gene: TRBD1
CDR3 protein: CSAEDRGPVLYGYTF
CDR3 DNA: TGCAGTGCTGAGGACAGGGGGCCGGTTCTTTATGGCTACACCTTC

clone size: NA
V gene: TRBV18
J gene: TRBJ1-1
D gene: NA
CDR3 protein: CASSPTYTGNTEAFF
CDR3 DNA: TGTGCCAGCTCACCAACCTATACAGGGAACACTGAAGCTTTCTTT

clone size: few
V gene: TRBV4-2
J gene: TRBJ2-3
D gene: NA
CDR3 protein: CASGGGGDTDTQYF
CDR3 DNA: TGTGCCAGCGGGGGAGGGGGGGACACAGATACGCAGTATTTT

clone size: NA
V gene: TRBV3-1
J gene: TRBJ1-2
D gene: TRBD1
CDR3 protein: CASSQDYRGYGYTF
CDR3 DNA: TGTGCCAGCAGCCAAGATTACAGGGGTTATGGCTACACCTTC

clone size: many
V gene: TRBV3-1
J gene: TRBJ2-1
D gene: TRBD2
CDR3 protein: CASSQEAGGHLGEQFF
CDR3 DNA: TGTGCCAGCAGCCAAGAAGCGGGGGGGCATCTAGGAGAGCAGTTCTTC

clone size: many
V gene: TRBV27
J gene: TRBJ1-1
D gene: NA
CDR3 protein: CASSLWHGSEAFF
CDR3 DNA: TGTGCCAGCAGTTTATGGCACGGGAGTGAAGCTTTCTTT

clone size: many
V gene: TRBV20-1
J gene: TRBJ2-3
D gene: NA
CDR3 protein: CSARGLETRTDTQYF
CDR3 DNA: TGCAGTGCTAGGGGACTCGAAACCCGCACAGATACGCAGTATTTT

clone size: NA
V gene: TRBV19
J gene: TRBJ1-2
D gene: NA
CDR3 protein: CASSTGPKGAYGYTF
CDR3 DNA: TGTGCCAGTAGTACCGGGCCCAAAGGGGCCTATGGCTACACCTTC

clone size: NA
V gene: TRBV6-2/TRBV6-3
J gene: TRBJ1-5
D gene: NA
CDR3 protein: CASSLVEGQPQHF
CDR3 DNA: TGTGCCAGCAGTCTCGTCGAGGGTCAGCCCCAGCATTTT

clone size: NA
V gene: TRBV15
J gene: TRBJ1-5
D gene: NA
CDR3 protein: CATSRDVPGGNQPQHF
CDR3 DNA: TGTGCCACCAGCAGAGATGTACCCGGGGGCAATCAGCCCCAGCATTTT

clone size: NA
V gene: TRBV9
J gene: TRBJ1-1
D gene: NA
CDR3 protein: CASSVSGVDEAFF
CDR3 DNA: TGTGCCAGCAGCGTCTCAGGGGTTGATGAAGCTTTCTTT

clone size: NA
V gene: TRBV5-1
J gene: TRBJ1-2
D gene: NA
CDR3 protein: CASSLGWTEENYGYTF
CDR3 DNA: TGCGCCAGCAGCTTGGGGTGGACCGAGGAGAACTATGGCTACACCTTC

clone size: few
V gene: TRBV6-1
J gene: TRBJ1-5
D gene: NA
CDR3 protein: CASSPTGKAHQPQHF
CDR3 DNA: TGTGCCAGCAGTCCTACAGGGAAGGCGCATCAGCCCCAGCATTTT

clone size: NA
V gene: TRBV29-1
J gene: TRBJ1-1
D gene: NA
CDR3 protein: CSVSQGTEAFF
CDR3 DNA: TGCAGCGTTTCACAGGGCACTGAAGCTTTCTTT

clone size: many
V gene: TRBV27
J gene: TRBJ2-2
D gene: NA
CDR3 protein: CASSGTRVTGELFF
CDR3 DNA: TGTGCCAGCAGTGGGACTCGGGTCACCGGGGAGCTGTTTTTT

clone size: many
V gene: TRBV11-2
J gene: TRBJ2-7
D gene: NA
CDR3 protein: CASSFTGTGEQYF
CDR3 DNA: TGTGCCAGCAGTTTTACAGGGACGGGTGAGCAGTACTTC

clone size: NA
V gene: TRBV28
J gene: TRBJ1-5
D gene: TRBD1
CDR3 protein: CASSFPPQGANSNQPQHF
CDR3 DNA: TGTGCCAGCAGTTTCCCTCCCCAGGGGGCTAACAGCAATCAGCCCCAGCATTTT

clone size: NA
V gene: TRBV5-1
J gene: TRBJ1-1
D gene: NA
CDR3 protein: CASSVTTDNTEAFF
CDR3 DNA: TGCGCCAGCAGCGTTACAACGGATAACACTGAAGCTTTCTTT

clone size: NA
V gene: TRBV2
J gene: TRBJ1-5
D gene: NA
CDR3 protein: CASKPGSNQPQHF
CDR3 DNA: TGTGCCAGCAAGCCCGGATCCAATCAGCCCCAGCATTTT

clone size: NA
V gene: TRBV7-2
J gene: TRBJ2-1
D gene: NA
CDR3 protein: CASSRRGGAYNEQFF
CDR3 DNA: TGTGCCAGCAGCCGCCGGGGCGGTGCCTACAATGAGCAGTTCTTC

clone size: few
V gene: TRBV20-1
J gene: TRBJ1-5
D gene: TRBD1
CDR3 protein: CSAGGTGSADQPQHF
CDR3 DNA: TGCAGTGCGGGCGGGACAGGATCGGCGGATCAGCCCCAGCATTTT